This T cell receptor (beta chain) was documented in a study of blood T cell repertoires in COVID-19. Study background: The United States, Italy and Spain provided the acute and convalescent COVID-19 samples.

Generated by immunoSEQ multiplex PCR, the TCRdb table keeps only in-frame clones and is missing some. The repertoire holds under 300,000 clones, with about nine tenths as singletons. Allocation to cohorts depended on clinical history reported by the participants. The CDR3 loop spans 14 amino acids. V lost 6 bases and J lost 0, with 9 bases in between. Germline loops: CDR1 MNHEY, CDR2 SMNVEV (reference sequence). Worth noting for this clone: Other nucleotide sequences from this sample produce the same CDR3.

The sequencing input was PBMCs or T cells enriched from blood (not recorded which). The sequence was obtained from a man aged 18 to 30 who had recovered from COVID-19. The chain links TRBV27 to TRBJ1-3; D is perhaps TRBD1 (5 bases). CDR3 in DNA: TGTGCCAGCAGCAGGGTTGGCTCTGGAAACACCATATATTTT. This encodes CASSRVGSGNTIYF.